The 17 T cell receptor beta chains listed next were all sequenced from one sample in a study of T cells in Graves' hyperthyroidism and ophthalmopathy. The source material, RNA transcripts, was used to amplify TCR beta CDR3 regions. With the HTBI primer set, the TCR CDR3 went through a first round of RT-PCR. One entry per CDR3 protein results from TCRdb running MiXCR on the multiplex PCR reads. Found here are 110,000 to 150,000 distinct CDR3 sequences, approximately 20% of them singletons; the top ten hold more than 65%. The sequenced material came from blood. Receptors were obtained from a woman between 50 and 59 years old with Graves' hyperthyroidism that later progressed to Graves' ophthalmopathy.

The chain couples TRBV25-1 to TRBJ2-7; D is possibly TRBD2 (8 bases). The CDR3 extends over 15 amino acids. Germline values: CDR1 MGHDK, CDR2 SYGVNS. V gave up 7 bases and J gave up 0 bases, with 16 bases separating them. CDR3 in DNA: TGTGCCAGCACAAAACAGGGGACTAGCTCCTACGAGCAGTACTTC. This codes for CASTKQGTSSYEQYF.

This clonotype occurred a few times. This chain joins TRBV20-1 and TRBJ2-5; D gene unclear. Trimming took 4 bases from V and 3 from J, leaving 15 bases between them. Germline V CDR1 and CDR2: DFQATT, SNEGSKA (reference sequence). This CDR3 is built from 14 residues. The CDR3: CSATTRLAKETQYF. CDR3 bases: TGCAGTGCTACCACCCGCTTGGCCAAAGAGACCCAGTACTTC.

This clonotype was observed a handful of times. V and J are TRBV3-1 and TRBJ2-7; tentative D call: TRBD2 (6 bases). The CDR3 loop spans 15 amino acids. Germline values: CDR1 LGHDT, CDR2 YNNKEL (reference sequence). Trimming removed 0 bases from V and 3 bases from J, with 12 bases in between. This chain's CDR3 is CASSQDASSGYEQYF. CDR3 nucleotide sequence: TGTGCCAGCAGCCAAGATGCTAGTAGCGGCTACGAGCAGTACTTC.

V and J are TRBV20-1 and TRBJ2-5, with 10 bases matching TRBD1. The CDR3 is 14 amino acids. V dropped 6 bases and J dropped 6; count of bases not matched to a gene: 10. Germline-derived CDR1 and CDR2 are DFQATT and SNEGSKA (reference sequence). The CDR3 loop is CSAEQGQGQQTQYF. The CDR3 nucleotides read TGCAGTGCCGAACAGGGACAGGGGCAACAGACCCAGTACTTC.

V and J are TRBV9 and TRBJ2-3, with 9 bases lining up with TRBD1. Germline CDR1 SGDLS, CDR2 YYNGEE. V lost 3 bases and J lost 3; bases outside the gene matches: 5. CDR3 size: 15 residues. CDR3 sequence: CASSAPGQGTDTQYF. The CDR3 DNA sequence: TGTGCCAGCAGCGCCCCGGGACAGGGAACAGATACGCAGTATTTT.

The chain combines TRBV15 with TRBJ2-3; no clear D. The germline V gene has CDR1 LNHNV and CDR2 YYDKDF (reference sequence). V was trimmed by 2 bases and J by 4 bases, leaving 10 bases between them. The CDR3 runs 14 residues. The CDR3 region is CATSRPRDPDTQYF. CDR3 bases: TGTGCCACCAGCAGACCGAGAGACCCAGATACGCAGTATTTT.

The sample holds a few counts of this clonotype. This chain joins TRBV12-3 or TRBV12-4 and TRBJ1-2, with D possibly TRBD1 on 5 matching bases. Trimming shortened V by 6 bases and J by 5 bases, and 16 bases separated the two germline ends. The CDR3 runs to 14 residues. The chain's CDR3 is CASSSSRSGYGYTF. In DNA form, the CDR3 reads TGTGCCAGCAGCTCGAGTAGGTCAGGGTATGGCTACACCTTC.

In its sample, this clonotype was seen a few times. This chain joins TRBV20-1 and TRBJ1-2; D gene uncertain. The CDR3 extends over 12 amino acids. V was pared by 7 bases and J by 2 bases, with 11 bases between. The germline CDR1 and CDR2 sequences are DFQATT and SNEGSKA (reference sequence). The DNA for the CDR3 is TGCAGTGTCCCACACGAAAACTATGGCTACACCTTC. As protein: CSVPHENYGYTF.

This clonotype appeared many times. V is TRBV27 and J is TRBJ2-7; tentative D call: TRBD1 (5 bases). Germline-derived CDR1 and CDR2 are MNHEY and SMNVEV (reference sequence). Trimming removed 2 bases at V and 3 bases at J, with 14 bases between. This CDR3 spans 15 amino acids. DNA of the CDR3: TGTGCCAGCAGTTTAAGGTCCAGGGTCGGCTACGAGCAGTACTTC. Amino acid sequence: CASSLRSRVGYEQYF.

There are many counts of this clonotype. J is TRBJ2-7 and V is TRBV5-1; 7 nucleotides agree with TRBD1. V was pared by 5 bases and J by 5 bases, with 4 bases of the junction left unmatched. Germline V CDR1 and CDR2: SGHRS, YFSETQ. This CDR3 comprises 12 residues. CDR3 region: CASSPTGDEQYF. DNA of the CDR3: TGCGCCAGCAGTCCCACAGGGGACGAGCAGTACTTC.

This clonotype has a count of ten or more. The chain combines TRBV11-1 with TRBJ2-3, with 8 bases identical to TRBD1. CDR1 and CDR2 from the germline V gene are SGHAT and FQDESV (reference sequence). CDR3 length: 16 amino acids. V dropped 5 bases and J dropped 5; count of bases not matched to a gene: 12. CDR3 in DNA: TGTGCCAGCAGCATATTACCGGACAGGGCGGGAGATACGCAGTATTTT. Residues: CASSILPDRAGDTQYF.

Comments on this clonotype: This could be a read error, since a much larger clone is one nucleotide away. The CDR3 loop reads CAQQKKSTEAFF. The DNA of the CDR3 is TGTGCTCAACAGAAAAAGAGCACTGAAGCTTTCTTT. The V call is TRBV6-1, the J call TRBJ1-1; D gene unclear. Germline V CDR1 and CDR2: MNHNS, SASEGT. CDR3 size: 12 residues.

This chain joins TRBV7-9 and TRBJ1-1, with D unclear. Between the trimmed V and J ends, which lost 5 bases and 1 base, there was a span of 17 bases. The germline gives CDR1 SEHNR, CDR2 FQNEAQ (reference sequence). The CDR3 runs to 16 residues. The DNA for the CDR3 is TGTGCCAGCAGCCCAGCGGTGGTGTGGGAGAACACTGAAGCTTTCTTT. Translated: CASSPAVVWENTEAFF.

This clonotype appeared many times. This chain links TRBV5-5 with TRBJ2-1; 9 nucleotides line up with TRBD2. This CDR3 is built from 17 residues. V shed 6 bases and J 7 bases; nucleotides not matched to a gene: 17. In germline, CDR1 is SGHKS, CDR2 YYEKEE (reference sequence). CDR3 amino acids: CASITGAGLAGPNEQFF. The CDR3 region has the DNA TGTGCCAGCATCACAGGGGCCGGGCTAGCGGGACCGAATGAGCAGTTCTTC.

This clonotype was counted many times. The rearrangement links TRBV7-9 to TRBJ1-4, with D maybe TRBD1 (6 bases). Trimming stripped 6 bases from V and 4 bases from J, with 12 bases between. CDR1 SEHNR and CDR2 FQNEAQ come from the germline V gene (reference sequence). CDR3 size: 14 residues. The CDR3 sequence: CASSQARGNEKLFF. The CDR3, as DNA: TGTGCCAGCAGTCAGGCCAGGGGTAATGAAAAACTGTTTTTT.

This clonotype has a count of ten or more. V gene TRBV3-1 combines with J gene TRBJ2-3; D not resolved. This CDR3 spans 15 amino acids. The V and J ends lost 4 bases and 0 bases respectively, with 11 bases between them. The germline CDR1 and CDR2 sequences are LGHDT and YNNKEL (reference sequence). The CDR3 bases are TGTGCCAGCAGCCCGCCGTTTGCTAGCACAGATACGCAGTATTTT. Protein: CASSPPFASTDTQYF.

This clonotype qualifies as medium-sized. The V call is TRBV3-1, the J call TRBJ1-1; D not certain. The CDR3 has 14 residues. V dropped 0 bases and J dropped 4 bases, with 9 bases sitting between them. Germline CDR1 LGHDT, CDR2 YNNKEL (reference sequence). CDR3 sequence: CASSQDLTFTEAFF. The CDR3 DNA is TGTGCCAGCAGCCAAGATCTAACGTTCACTGAAGCTTTCTTT.